One and the same sample provided the 17 T cell receptor beta chains below, sequenced in a study of vaccination and CD4 T cells after COVID-19 (dated by TCRdb to between 2022 and 2023). The treatment or condition label on this specimen signifies: roughly nine-day PBMC culture with coronavirus spike peptide pools or control peptides (ViraFEST assay). The library was built by means of PCR. Instrument used: Illumina iSeq 100. DNA from cultured CD4+ T cells underwent TCR sequencing with the Oncomine TCR Beta short-read assay at the Johns Hopkins FTIC core. TCRdb reanalyzed the raw reads on its own, using fastp at Q25 for trimming and MiXCR for clone calling, and kept in-frame beta chains. Entries that share a CDR3 protein sequence are merged under the most common genes and DNA. For this sample the table gives 15,000 to 20,000 distinct CDR3 sequences, of which almost 40% were detected only once. 8.4% of the sample belongs to the ten largest clones.

These receptors' antigens are unknown. The sample taken for sequencing was CD4+ T cells from blood, cultured in vitro. These receptors all stem from a human donor who had recovered from COVID-19.

The chain recombines TRBV19 with TRBJ1-3; D gene unclear. Germline CDR1 LNHDA, CDR2 SQIVND (reference sequence). This CDR3 comprises 12 residues. As DNA, the CDR3 is TGTGCAGCGGCAGCCTCTGGAAACACCATATATTTT. Translated: CAAAASGNTIYF.

V is TRBV30 and J is TRBJ2-7; possibly TRBD2 for D (6 bases). Germline V gene sequence: CDR1 GTSNPN, CDR2 SVGIG (reference sequence). Trimming stripped 0 bases from V and 6 bases from J, with 12 bases between. The CDR3 spans 13 residues. The CDR3 nucleotides read TGTGCCTGGAGTGTACTAGCCCGCCGCGAGCAGTACTTC. Its translation: CAWSVLARREQYF. Based on the CDR3 plus reference TRBV30 and TRBJ2-7, the full variable domain is SQTIHQWPATLVQPVGSPLSLECTVEGTSNPNLYWYRQAAGRGLQLLFYSVGIGQISSEVPQNLSASRPQDRQFILSSKKLLLSDSGFYLCAWSVLARREQYFGPGTRLTVT.

The rearrangement joins TRBV18 to TRBJ2-7; D unresolved. The CDR3 length is 13 residues. The germline V gene encodes CDR1 KGHSH and CDR2 LQKENI. V lost 3 bases and J 3 bases, leaving 9 bases between the germline ends. This CDR3 reads CASSPTGSYEQYF. In DNA, the CDR3 is TGTGCCAGCTCACCGACGGGCAGCTACGAGCAGTACTTC.

This clonotype was recorded a few times. The chain has TRBV6-5 and TRBJ2-1; no clear D gene. V lost 0 bases to trimming and J lost 6 bases, with 6 bases between them. The CDR3 is 13 amino acids. Germline loops: CDR1 MNHEY, CDR2 SVGAGI. The CDR3 sequence is CASSYSMGNEQFF. The CDR3 region has the DNA TGTGCCAGCAGTTACTCGATGGGCAATGAGCAGTTCTTC.

A few counts support this clonotype. This sequence joins TRBV20-1 and TRBJ2-3; no firm D call. The CDR3 spans 10 residues. Trimming removed 5 bases from V and 5 bases from J, with 5 bases in between. Germline assignment: CDR1 DFQATT and CDR2 SNEGSKA (reference sequence). The CDR3 DNA follows: TGCAGTGCTGACCGAGATACGCAGTATTTT. This encodes CSADRDTQYF.

This sequence joins TRBV20-1 and TRBJ2-2, with 10 bases identical to TRBD1. V was clipped by 5 bases and J by 5 bases; unmatched bases: 5. Looked up from germline, CDR1 is DFQATT and CDR2 is SNEGSKA (reference sequence). The CDR3 is 14 amino acids. The CDR3 reads CSAETGGFTGELFF. DNA for the CDR3: TGCAGTGCTGAGACAGGGGGCTTTACCGGGGAGCTGTTTTTT.

The chain combines TRBV20-1 with TRBJ1-1, with unresolved D. Germline CDR1 is DFQATT and CDR2 is SNEGSKA (reference sequence). Trimming pared 0 bases from V and 1 base from J, leaving 12 bases between. CDR3 length equals 15 residues. DNA of the CDR3: TGCAGTGCTAGAGAGCCTACAAAGGGGAACACTGAAGCTTTCTTT. As protein: CSAREPTKGNTEAFF.

This clonotype has only a few counts. CDR3: CASSLLPAIRTLKEETQYF. The CDR3 DNA is TGTGCCAGCAGCTTGCTTCCCGCGATTAGGACCTTAAAAGAAGAGACCCAGTACTTC. The V gene is TRBV7-9, the J gene TRBJ2-5; D is ambiguous. The CDR3 spans 19 residues. The germline V gene encodes CDR1 SEHNR and CDR2 FQNEAQ (reference sequence). Trimming removed 3 bases at V and 3 bases at J, with 26 bases between.

The chain links TRBV2 to TRBJ2-1; D gene ambiguous. The V gene lost 6 bases and the J gene lost 0 bases, with 27 bases spanning the gap. The CDR3 sequence is 20 residues long. Germline V lookup: CDR1 SNHLY, CDR2 FYNNEI. This CDR3 reads CASRTPGNLGGQSSYNEQFF. DNA for the CDR3: TGTGCCAGCAGGACGCCCGGCAATCTCGGTGGGCAGTCCTCCTACAATGAGCAGTTCTTC.

This clonotype is categorized as medium-sized (0.01 to 0.1%). V is TRBV6-5 and J is TRBJ1-5; unclear D gene. The V and J ends lost 0 bases and 0 bases respectively, with 3 bases between them. The CDR3 length is 14 residues. Germline lookup yields CDR1 MNHEY and CDR2 SVGAGI. CDR3 amino acids: CASSYSRSNQPQHF. Written as DNA, the CDR3 is TGTGCCAGCAGTTACTCGCGTAGCAATCAGCCCCAGCATTTT.

In this sample, this clonotype turned up a few times. This sequence joins TRBV7-3 and TRBJ2-7; perhaps TRBD2 as D (5 bases). The CDR3 spans 13 residues. CDR1 and CDR2 from the germline V gene are SGHTA and FQGTGA. The V and J ends lost 5 bases and 1 base respectively, with 9 bases between them. The CDR3 nucleotides are TGTGCCAGCAGCCCGTCGGGGTCCTACGAGCAGTACTTC. Its protein is CASSPSGSYEQYF. Using reference TRBV7-3 and TRBJ2-7 for the parts outside the CDR3, the full variable domain is GAGVSQTPSNKVTEKGKYVELRCDPISGHTALYWYRQSLGQGPEFLIYFQGTGAADDSGLPNDRFFAVRPEGSVSTLKIQRTERGDSAVYLCASSPSGSYEQYFGPGTRLTVT.

The rearrangement links TRBV10-3 to TRBJ2-1; the match to TRBD2 covers 8 bases. The V gene's germline CDR1 is ENHRY and CDR2 SYGVKD. The CDR3 loop spans 13 amino acids. Trimming took 10 bases from V and 6 from J; bases not matched to a gene: 8. In DNA form, the CDR3 reads TGTGCCACTAGGATAGCGGGATTCAATGAGCAGTTCTTC. Translated, it gives CATRIAGFNEQFF.

V usage is TRBV2 and J usage is TRBJ1-4; weak D call: TRBD1 (5 bases). CDR1 and CDR2 from the germline V gene are SNHLY and FYNNEI. Trimming took off 7 bases at V and 6 bases at J, with 15 bases between the two ends. CDR3 length equals 14 residues. CDR3 region: CASIRGVPDEKLFF. In DNA, the CDR3 is TGTGCCAGCATCCGAGGGGTACCGGATGAAAAACTGTTTTTT.

The chain links TRBV20-1 to TRBJ2-7; 7 nucleotides agree with TRBD2. The CDR3 has 14 residues. Germline V gene lookup returns CDR1 DFQATT and CDR2 SNEGSKA (reference sequence). The V gene end was trimmed by 6 bases and the J gene end by 4 bases; junction bases not matched to a gene: 12. The CDR3 bases are TGCAGTGCCCCATACGTCAGGGAGGGTTACGAGCAGTACTTC. Amino acid sequence: CSAPYVREGYEQYF.

V usage is TRBV28 and J usage is TRBJ1-2; D is ambiguous. This CDR3 is 14 amino acids long. V was pared by 10 bases and J by 5 bases, with 20 bases between. Germline V lookup: CDR1 MDHEN, CDR2 SYDVKM. The CDR3 nucleotides read TGTGCCACACAAACCCCGAAGTGGCCGTATGGCTACACCTTC. Its translation is CATQTPKWPYGYTF.

This clonotype turned up a few times. This chain joins TRBV20-1 and TRBJ1-5; 8 bases match TRBD1. The germline gives CDR1 DFQATT, CDR2 SNEGSKA (reference sequence). The CDR3 contains 14 residues. Trimming cost V 1 base and J 9 bases; bases outside gene matches: 8. The CDR3 protein is CSARATGGNWPQHF. The CDR3 DNA follows: TGCAGTGCTAGAGCAACAGGGGGGAATTGGCCCCAGCATTTT.

The chain combines TRBV7-2 with TRBJ2-5; perhaps D is TRBD1 or TRBD2 (5 bases each). With 4 bases removed from V and 7 bases from J, the gap between germline ends came to 16 bases. The CDR3 runs 14 residues. The germline CDR1 and CDR2 sequences are SGHTA and FQGNSA. The DNA for the CDR3 is TGTGCCAGCAGCTCGGCCGGGACCCAGGGGACCCAGTACTTC. Its translation: CASSSAGTQGTQYF. Using reference TRBV7-2 and TRBJ2-5 for the parts outside the CDR3, the full variable domain is GAGVSQSPSNKVTEKGKDVELRCDPISGHTALYWYRQSLGQGLEFLIYFQGNSAPDKSGLPSDRFSAERTGGSVSTLTIQRTQQEDSAVYLCASSSAGTQGTQYFGPGTRLLVL.